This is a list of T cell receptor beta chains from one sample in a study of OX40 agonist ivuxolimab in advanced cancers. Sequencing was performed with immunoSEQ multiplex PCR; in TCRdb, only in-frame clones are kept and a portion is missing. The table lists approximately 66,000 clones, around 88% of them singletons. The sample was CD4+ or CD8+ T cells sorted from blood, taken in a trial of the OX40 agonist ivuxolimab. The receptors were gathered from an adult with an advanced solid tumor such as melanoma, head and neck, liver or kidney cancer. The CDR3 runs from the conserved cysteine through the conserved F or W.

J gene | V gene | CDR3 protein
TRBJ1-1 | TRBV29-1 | CSVSTWGAGEAFF
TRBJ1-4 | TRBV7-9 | CASSLGQGRATNEKLFF
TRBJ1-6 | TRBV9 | CASSLTVYNSPLHF
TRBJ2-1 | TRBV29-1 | CSVDIWGRGILGNEQFF
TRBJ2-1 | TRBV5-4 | CASSSTSGDYNEQFF
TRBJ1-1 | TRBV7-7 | CASSLDRGTEAFF
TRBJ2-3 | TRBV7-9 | CASSLQGQRADTQYF
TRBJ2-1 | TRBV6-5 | CASRDTGRSYNEQFF
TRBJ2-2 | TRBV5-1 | CASSSGRGNTGELFF
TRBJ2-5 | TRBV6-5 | CASSGIGGTQYF
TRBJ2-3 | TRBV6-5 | CASRKRGDREILQYF
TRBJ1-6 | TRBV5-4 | CASSLEDRGVSPLHF
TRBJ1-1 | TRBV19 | CASSIFSTVSSPNTEAFF
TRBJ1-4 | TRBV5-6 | CASSPRTSLREKLFF
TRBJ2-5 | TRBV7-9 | CASSPFGTETQYF
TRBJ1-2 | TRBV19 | CASSIGTGPLYGYTF
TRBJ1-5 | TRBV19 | CASGRRETRQPQHF
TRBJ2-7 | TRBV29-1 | CSVEVAGSSYEQYF
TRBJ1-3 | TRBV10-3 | CAITAGKGGNTIYF
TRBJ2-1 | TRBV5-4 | CASSSGGEIYNEQFF
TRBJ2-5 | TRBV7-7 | CASSLGLGETQYF
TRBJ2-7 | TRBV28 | CASLRGTYEQYF
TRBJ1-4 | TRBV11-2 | CASRTGGKNEKLFF
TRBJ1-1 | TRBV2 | CASSTDRATEAFF
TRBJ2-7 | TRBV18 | CASSQGQTYEQYF
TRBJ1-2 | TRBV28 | CASSLGTTGEGGYTF